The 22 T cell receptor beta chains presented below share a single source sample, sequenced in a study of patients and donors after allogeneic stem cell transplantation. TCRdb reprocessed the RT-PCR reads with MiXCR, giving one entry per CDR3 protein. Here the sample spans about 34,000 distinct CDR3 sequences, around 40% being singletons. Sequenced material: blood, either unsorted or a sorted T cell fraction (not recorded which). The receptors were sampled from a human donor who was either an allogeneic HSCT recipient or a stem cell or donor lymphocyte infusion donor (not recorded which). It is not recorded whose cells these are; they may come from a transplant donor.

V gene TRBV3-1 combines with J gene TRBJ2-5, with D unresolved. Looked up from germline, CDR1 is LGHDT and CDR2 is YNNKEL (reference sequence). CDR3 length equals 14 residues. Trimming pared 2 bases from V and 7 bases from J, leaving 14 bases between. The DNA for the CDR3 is TGTGCCAGCAGCCAACGCTCCCGCGTCCGGACCCAGTACTTC. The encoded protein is CASSQRSRVRTQYF.

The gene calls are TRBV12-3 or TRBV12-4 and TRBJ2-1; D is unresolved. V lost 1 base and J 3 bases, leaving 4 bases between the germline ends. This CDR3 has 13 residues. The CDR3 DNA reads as TGTGCCAGCAGTTTAGGGGTCTACAATGAGCAGTTCTTC. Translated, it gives CASSLGVYNEQFF.

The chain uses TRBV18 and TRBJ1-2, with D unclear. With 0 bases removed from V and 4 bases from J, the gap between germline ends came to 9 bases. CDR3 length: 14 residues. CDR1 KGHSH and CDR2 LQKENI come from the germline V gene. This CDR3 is CASSPPSGAYGYTF. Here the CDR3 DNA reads TGTGCCAGCTCACCACCGTCAGGAGCCTATGGCTACACCTTC.

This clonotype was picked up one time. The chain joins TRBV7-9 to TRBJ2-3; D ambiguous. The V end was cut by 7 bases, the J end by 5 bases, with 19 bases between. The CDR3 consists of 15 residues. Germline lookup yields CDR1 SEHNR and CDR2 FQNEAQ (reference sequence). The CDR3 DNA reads TGTGCCAGCACCATCGGCCCGGGCGGAGAAGATACGCAGTATTTT. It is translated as CASTIGPGGEDTQYF.

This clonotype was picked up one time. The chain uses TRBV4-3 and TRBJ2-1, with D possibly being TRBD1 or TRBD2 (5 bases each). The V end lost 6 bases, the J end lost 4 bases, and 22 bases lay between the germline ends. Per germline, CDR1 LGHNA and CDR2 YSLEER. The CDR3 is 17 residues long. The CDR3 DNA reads TGCGCCAGCAGGAACCTCCCCGACGAGGGGATATACAATGAGCAGTTCTTC. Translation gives CASRNLPDEGIYNEQFF.

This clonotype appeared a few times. CDR3 loop: CATSRGTGYGYTF. The CDR3, as DNA: TGTGCCACCAGCAGAGGGACGGGCTATGGCTACACCTTC. This chain connects TRBV15 to TRBJ1-2; D gene ambiguous. V was pared by 1 base and J by 4 bases, with 7 bases between. The CDR3 has 13 amino acids. CDR1 is LNHNV, CDR2 YYDKDF, per germline (reference sequence). The entire variable domain, with the rest obtained from reference TRBV15 and TRBJ1-2, is as follows: DAMVIQNPRYQVTQFGKPVTLSCSQTLNHNVMYWYQQKSSQAPKLLFHYYDKDFNNEADTPDNFQSRRPNTSFCFLDIRSPGLGDTAMYLCATSRGTGYGYTFGSGTRLTVV.

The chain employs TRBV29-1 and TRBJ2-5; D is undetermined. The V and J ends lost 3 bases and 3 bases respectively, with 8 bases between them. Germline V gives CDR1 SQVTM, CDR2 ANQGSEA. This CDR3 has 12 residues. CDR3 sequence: CSVDSGEETQYF. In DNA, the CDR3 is TGCAGCGTTGATTCAGGTGAAGAGACCCAGTACTTC.

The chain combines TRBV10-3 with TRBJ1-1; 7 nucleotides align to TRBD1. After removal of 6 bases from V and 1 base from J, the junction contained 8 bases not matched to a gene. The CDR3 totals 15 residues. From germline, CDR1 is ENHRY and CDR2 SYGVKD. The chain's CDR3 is CAISGGGDRNTEAFF. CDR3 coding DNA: TGTGCCATCAGCGGAGGGGGGGACAGGAACACTGAAGCTTTCTTT.

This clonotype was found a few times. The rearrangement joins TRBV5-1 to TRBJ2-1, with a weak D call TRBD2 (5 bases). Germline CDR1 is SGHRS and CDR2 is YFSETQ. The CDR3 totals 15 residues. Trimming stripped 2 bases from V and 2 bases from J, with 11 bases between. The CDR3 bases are TGCGCCAGCAGCTTAGCGGAGCCCGCCTACAATGAGCAGTTCTTC. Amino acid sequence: CASSLAEPAYNEQFF.

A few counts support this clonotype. For the CDR3, the DNA is TGCGCCAGCAGCTTAGAGCCTCGGGACAGAAATCAGCCCCAGCATTTT. Translating it yields CASSLEPRDRNQPQHF. This sequence joins TRBV5-1 and TRBJ1-5, with 7 bases aligning to TRBD1. Germline CDR1 SGHRS, CDR2 YFSETQ. The CDR3 runs to 16 residues. V shed 2 bases, J shed 4 bases, and the junction held 9 bases outside the gene matches.

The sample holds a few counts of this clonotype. CDR3 amino acids: CASGSWEQYF. The CDR3 region has the DNA TGTGCCAGCGGGAGTTGGGAGCAGTATTTT. The chain employs TRBV12-3 or TRBV12-4 and TRBJ2-3; tentative D call: TRBD2 (5 bases). The CDR3 consists of 10 residues. V lost 8 bases to trimming and J lost 11 bases, with 11 bases between them.

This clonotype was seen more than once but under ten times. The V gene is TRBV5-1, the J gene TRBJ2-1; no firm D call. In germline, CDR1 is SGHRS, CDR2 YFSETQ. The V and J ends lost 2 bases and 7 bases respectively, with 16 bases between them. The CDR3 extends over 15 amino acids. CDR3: CASSFLMSPGNEQFF. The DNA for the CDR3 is TGCGCCAGCAGCTTTCTGATGTCTCCTGGGAATGAGCAGTTCTTC.

CDR3 loop: CASSLVRSEKLFF. The CDR3 DNA reads as TGTGCCAGCAGCTTAGTCCGAAGTGAAAAACTGTTTTTT. J is TRBJ1-4 and V is TRBV7-8; no definite D call. The ends were cut back, 1 base at V and 7 bases at J, with 7 bases in the middle. Germline-derived CDR1 and CDR2 are SGHVS and FQNEAQ. The CDR3 is 13 residues long.

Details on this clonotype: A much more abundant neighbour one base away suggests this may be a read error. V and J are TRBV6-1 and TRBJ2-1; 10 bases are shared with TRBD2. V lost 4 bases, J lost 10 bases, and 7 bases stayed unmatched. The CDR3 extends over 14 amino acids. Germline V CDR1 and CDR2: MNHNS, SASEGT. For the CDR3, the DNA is TGTGCCAGCAGTGGAATCCCGGGACTAGCGGAGCAGTTCTTC. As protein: CASSGIPGLAEQFF.

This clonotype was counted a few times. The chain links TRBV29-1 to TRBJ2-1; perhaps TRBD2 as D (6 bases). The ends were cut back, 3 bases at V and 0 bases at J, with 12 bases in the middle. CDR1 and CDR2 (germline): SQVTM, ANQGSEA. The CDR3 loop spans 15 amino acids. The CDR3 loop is CSVEGGGPSYNEQFF. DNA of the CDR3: TGCAGCGTTGAGGGCGGAGGGCCCTCCTACAATGAGCAGTTCTTC.

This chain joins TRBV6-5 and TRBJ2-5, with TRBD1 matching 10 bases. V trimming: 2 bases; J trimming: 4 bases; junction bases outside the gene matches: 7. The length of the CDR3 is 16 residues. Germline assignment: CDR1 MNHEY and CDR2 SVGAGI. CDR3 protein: CASSYGTGAVVETQYF. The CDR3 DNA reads TGTGCCAGCAGTTACGGGACAGGGGCGGTTGTAGAGACCCAGTACTTC.

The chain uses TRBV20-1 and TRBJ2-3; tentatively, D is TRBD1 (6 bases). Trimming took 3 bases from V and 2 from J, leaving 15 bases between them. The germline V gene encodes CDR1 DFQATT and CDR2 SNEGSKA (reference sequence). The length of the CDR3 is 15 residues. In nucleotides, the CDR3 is TGCAGTGCTAGTACAGGGATAAGCTACACAGATACGCAGTATTTT. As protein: CSASTGISYTDTQYF.

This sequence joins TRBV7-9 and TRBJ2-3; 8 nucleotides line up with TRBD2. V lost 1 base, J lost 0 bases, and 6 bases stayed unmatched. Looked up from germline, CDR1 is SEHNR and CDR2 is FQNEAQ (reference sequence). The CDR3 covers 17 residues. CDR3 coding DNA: TGTGCCAGCAGCTTAGGGTCCCTAGCGGGTAGCACAGATACGCAGTATTTT. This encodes CASSLGSLAGSTDTQYF.

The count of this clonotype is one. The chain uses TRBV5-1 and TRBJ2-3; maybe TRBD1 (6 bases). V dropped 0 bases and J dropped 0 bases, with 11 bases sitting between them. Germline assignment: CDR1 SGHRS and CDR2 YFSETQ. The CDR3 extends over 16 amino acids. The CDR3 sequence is CASSLADRTSTDTQYF. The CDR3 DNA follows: TGCGCCAGCAGCTTGGCGGACAGAACAAGCACAGATACGCAGTATTTT.

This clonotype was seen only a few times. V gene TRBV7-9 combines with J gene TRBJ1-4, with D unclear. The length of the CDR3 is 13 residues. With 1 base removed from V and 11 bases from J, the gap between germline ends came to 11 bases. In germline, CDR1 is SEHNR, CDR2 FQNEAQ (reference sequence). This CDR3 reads CASSLEEIEKLFF. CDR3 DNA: TGTGCCAGCAGCTTAGAGGAAATTGAGAAACTGTTTTTT.

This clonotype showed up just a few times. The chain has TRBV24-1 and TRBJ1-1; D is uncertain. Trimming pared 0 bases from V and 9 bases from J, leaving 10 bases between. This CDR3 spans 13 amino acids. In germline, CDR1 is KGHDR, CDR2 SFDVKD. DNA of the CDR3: TGTGCCACCAGTGATTTGCACGTAGGGAAAGCTTTCTTT. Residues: CATSDLHVGKAFF.

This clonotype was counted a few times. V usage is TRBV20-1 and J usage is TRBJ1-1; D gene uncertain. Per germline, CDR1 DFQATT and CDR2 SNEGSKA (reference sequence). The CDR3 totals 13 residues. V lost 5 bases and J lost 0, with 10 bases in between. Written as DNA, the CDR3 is TGCAGTGCTTCGCGACCTTTGAACACTGAAGCTTTCTTT. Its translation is CSASRPLNTEAFF.